The 19 T cell receptor beta chains given below trace back to one sample, sequenced in a study of blood T cell repertoires in COVID-19. Assay: immunoSEQ multiplex PCR; the TCRdb copy retains only in-frame clones and omits some. Among 160,000 or so clones listed, more than 75% were seen once. Sequencing was carried out using peripheral blood. The receptors come from a man aged 60 to 69 with active or convalescent COVID-19.

This clone was counted once. This rearrangement joins TRBV27 to TRBJ1-6; D possibly corresponds to TRBD1 (6 bases). V lost 2 bases and J lost 8, with 7 bases in between. The CDR3 totals 13 residues. Per the germline V gene, CDR1 is MNHEY and CDR2 is SMNVEV (reference sequence). CDR3 in DNA: TGTGCCAGCAGTTTACCAGGGGATTCACCCCTCCACTTT. Translation gives CASSLPGDSPLHF.

The CDR3: CASTPGSGSYNEQFF. The CDR3 nucleotides are TGTGCCAGCACCCCTGGGAGTGGGTCCTACAATGAGCAGTTCTTC. This sequence joins TRBV3-1 (or the pseudogene TRBV3-2) and TRBJ2-1; D is possibly TRBD2 (5 bases). Looked up from germline, CDR1 is LGHDT and CDR2 is YNNKEL (reference sequence). The CDR3 totals 15 residues. Trimming stripped 7 bases from V and 1 base from J, with 14 bases between.

The V and J genes are TRBV6-5 and TRBJ1-6; TRBD1 is a possible D gene (5 bases). This CDR3 is 15 amino acids long. Germline loops: CDR1 MNHEY, CDR2 SVGAGI. Trimming removed 7 bases from V and 7 bases from J, with 17 bases in between. The CDR3 loop reads CASNEFTGANSPLHF. DNA for the CDR3: TGTGCCAGCAACGAATTCACAGGAGCAAATTCACCCCTCCACTTT.

This chain joins TRBV5-6 and TRBJ2-5, with TRBD2 matching over 7 bases. Germline V gives CDR1 SGHDT, CDR2 YYEEEE. The CDR3 runs to 14 residues. Trimming at V came to 1 base and at J to 7 bases, leaving 7 bases not matched to a gene. The CDR3 DNA reads TGTGCCAGCAGCTTGAACGGGGGGTCCGGGACCCAGTACTTC. As protein: CASSLNGGSGTQYF. The entire variable domain, with the rest obtained from reference TRBV5-6 and TRBJ2-5, is as follows: DAGVTQSPTHLIKTRGQQVTLRCSPKSGHDTVSWYQQALGQGPQFIFQYYEEEERQRGNFPDRFSGHQFPNYSSELNVNALLLGDSALYLCASSLNGGSGTQYFGPGTRLLVL.

Note on this clone: The same CDR3 can be traced to other DNA sequences in this sample. The gene calls are TRBV7-9 and TRBJ1-1; 7 positions match TRBD1. In germline, CDR1 is SEHNR, CDR2 FQNEAQ (reference sequence). Trimming at V came to 5 bases and at J to 0 bases, leaving 6 bases not matched to a gene. The CDR3 is made up of 15 amino acids. CDR3 protein: CASSLRTGLNTEAFF. The CDR3, as DNA: TGTGCCAGCAGCCTAAGGACAGGCCTGAACACTGAAGCTTTCTTT.

This chain joins TRBV19 and TRBJ1-5, with a weak D call TRBD1 (6 bases). V shed 7 bases and J shed 2 bases, with 12 bases lying between them. Germline-derived CDR1 and CDR2 are LNHDA and SQIVND (reference sequence). The CDR3 runs to 14 residues. CDR3 amino acids: CASNQGFGNQPQHF. The CDR3 DNA sequence: TGTGCCAGTAATCAGGGGTTTGGCAATCAGCCCCAGCATTTT.

V usage is TRBV5-1 and J usage is TRBJ1-1, with TRBD1 matching over 7 bases. The CDR3 is made up of 15 amino acids. From germline, CDR1 is SGHRS and CDR2 YFSETQ. Losses at the gene ends were 4 bases for V and 1 base for J; bases not matched to a gene: 7. The CDR3 here is CASSAETGRNTEAFF. As DNA, the CDR3 is TGCGCCAGCAGCGCAGAGACAGGGCGGAACACTGAAGCTTTCTTT.

This rearrangement joins TRBV7-6 to TRBJ1-6; 9 bases agree with TRBD1. The CDR3 totals 15 residues. The germline V gene encodes CDR1 SGHVS and CDR2 FNYEAQ. V lost 1 base to trimming and J lost 8 bases; unmatched junction nucleotides: 3. CDR3 DNA sequence: TGTGCCAGCAGCTTAGGGACAGGGGATTATTCACCCCTCCACTTT. This sequence encodes CASSLGTGDYSPLHF.

This chain links TRBV24-1 with TRBJ2-5; D gene uncertain. Germline CDR1 reads KGHDR; CDR2 reads SFDVKD. V was pared by 5 bases and J by 5 bases, with 2 bases between. The CDR3 is made up of 10 amino acids. The CDR3 coding sequence is TGTGCCACCAGTGCTGAGACCCAGTACTTC. This gives the protein CATSAETQYF.

The chain employs TRBV2 and TRBJ1-5; 7 bases match TRBD1. The CDR3 totals 18 residues. Germline loops: CDR1 SNHLY, CDR2 FYNNEI. V dropped 3 bases and J dropped 3; count of bases not matched to a gene: 14. CDR3 residues: CASSDESGKGTDNQPQHF. The CDR3 nucleotides read TGTGCCAGCAGTGATGAGTCGGGGAAAGGGACAGACAATCAGCCCCAGCATTTT.

The chain employs TRBV3-1 (or the pseudogene TRBV3-2) and TRBJ2-1; 13 bases agree with TRBD2. Trimming took 2 bases from V and 3 from J; bases not matched to a gene: 10. The germline CDR1 and CDR2 sequences are LGHDT and YNNKEL (reference sequence). The CDR3 has 19 amino acids. The CDR3 nucleotides are TGTGCCAGCAGCCAAAGAACTAGCGGGGGGGCCCCAATCTACAATGAGCAGTTCTTC. Translating it yields CASSQRTSGGAPIYNEQFF.

V is TRBV5-1 and J is TRBJ2-3; D not certain. There are 16 residues in the CDR3. V dropped 1 base and J dropped 0 bases, with 12 bases sitting between them. In germline, CDR1 is SGHRS, CDR2 YFSETQ. The CDR3: CASSLLGGTSTDTQYF. DNA of the CDR3: TGCGCCAGCAGCTTGCTTGGTGGTACTAGCACAGATACGCAGTATTTT.

The chain employs TRBV7-9 and TRBJ2-7, with 7 bases lining up with TRBD2. V lost 5 bases, J lost 6 bases, and 7 bases stayed unmatched. Germline loops: CDR1 SEHNR, CDR2 FQNEAQ (reference sequence). The CDR3 runs 13 residues. In DNA form, the CDR3 reads TGTGCCAGCAGCGGCCGGACTAGAGGCGAGCAGTACTTC. Translation gives CASSGRTRGEQYF.

The chain links TRBV5-1 to TRBJ2-3; the D gene is possibly TRBD1 (6 bases). The germline gives CDR1 SGHRS, CDR2 YFSETQ. The CDR3 has 15 amino acids. Trimming cost V 3 bases and J 2 bases, with 13 bases left between them. This CDR3 is CASSSGGTLTDTQYF. The DNA for the CDR3 is TGCGCCAGCAGCTCAGGTGGGACACTCACAGATACGCAGTATTTT.

CDR3 sequence reads: CASSLAGTGAPNAFF. The CDR3 coding sequence is TGTGCCAGCAGCTTAGCGGGGACAGGGGCCCCGAACGCTTTCTTT. This rearrangement joins TRBV7-9 to TRBJ1-1; 10 bases match TRBD1. V lost 0 bases to trimming and J lost 11 bases; unmatched junction nucleotides: 9. Per the germline V gene, CDR1 is SEHNR and CDR2 is FQNEAQ (reference sequence). The CDR3 spans 15 residues.

This clone was recorded a few times. The rearrangement joins TRBV12-3 or TRBV12-4 to TRBJ2-5; 7 nucleotides agree with TRBD1. The CDR3 is 13 residues long. V shed 6 bases and J 5 bases; nucleotides not matched to a gene: 6. DNA of the CDR3: TGTGCCAGCAGCTCACAGGGGTTGGAGACCCAGTACTTC. It codes for CASSSQGLETQYF.

This rearrangement joins TRBV3-1 (or the pseudogene TRBV3-2) to TRBJ1-1; D is perhaps TRBD1 (5 bases). Germline V gives CDR1 LGHDT, CDR2 YNNKEL (reference sequence). Trimming cost V 1 base and J 10 bases, with 19 bases left between them. The CDR3 consists of 15 residues. The CDR3 DNA follows: TGTGCCAGCAGCCAAGTGACCCAGGGCACCGGTTCAGCTTTCTTT. Translating gives CASSQVTQGTGSAFF.

In DNA, the CDR3 is TGTGCCATCAGTGATGAACAGGGTCGGGACGAGCAGTACTTC. It translates to CAISDEQGRDEQYF. The V call is TRBV10-3, the J call TRBJ2-7, with a possible D match to TRBD1 (6 bases). The CDR3 covers 14 residues. Germline V lookup: CDR1 ENHRY, CDR2 SYGVKD. Trimming left V 3 bases short and J 5 bases short, with 14 bases between.

In this sample, this clone turned up once. This chain's CDR3 is CASSARQGADYNEQFF. DNA of the CDR3: TGTGCCAGTAGTGCCCGACAGGGGGCAGACTACAATGAGCAGTTCTTC. The J gene is TRBJ2-1, the V gene TRBV19; 10 bases line up with TRBD1. From germline, CDR1 is LNHDA and CDR2 SQIVND (reference sequence). The CDR3 covers 16 residues. V trimming: 5 bases; J trimming: 3 bases; junction bases outside the gene matches: 7.